The 19 T cell receptor beta chains listed next were all sequenced from one sample in a study of early T cells in non-severe SARS-CoV-2 infection. One entry per CDR3 protein, called by TCRdb with MiXCR from the 5' RACE reads. The sample contains some 82,000 distinct CDR3 sequences, 9.5% to 13% of which appear only once. Sequencing input: whole blood. These TCRs come from an adult who was a healthcare worker with PCR-confirmed SARS-CoV-2 infection or an uninfected control (not recorded which).

The table lists this clonotype with many counts. The CDR3 loop reads CASSNRGGDTQYF. DNA of the CDR3: TGTGCCAGCTCAAACAGGGGAGGAGATACGCAGTATTTT. The chain has TRBV5-6 and TRBJ2-3, with a possible D match to TRBD1 (7 bases). From germline, CDR1 is SGHDT and CDR2 YYEEEE. This CDR3 contains 13 residues. Trimming pared 7 bases from V and 5 bases from J, leaving 14 bases between.

The CDR3 DNA reads TGTGCCAGCTCACCAGGGACATCTGGCACTGAAGCTTTCTTT. This encodes CASSPGTSGTEAFF. This chain joins TRBV18 and TRBJ1-1; TRBD1 might be the D (6 bases). The CDR3 length is 14 residues. CDR1 is KGHSH and CDR2 is LQKENI in the germline V gene. V lost 2 bases and J lost 4, with 11 bases in between.

This clonotype was observed a handful of times. The rearrangement links TRBV6-2 or TRBV6-3 to TRBJ2-6; D ambiguous. V was shortened by 6 bases and J by 2 bases, with 17 bases between the two germline ends. The CDR3 consists of 17 residues. Germline V lookup: CDR1 MNHEY, CDR2 SVGEGT. As DNA, the CDR3 is TGTGCCAGCAGGACCGGATGGTCTAGAACTGGGGCCAACGTCCTGACTTTC. Translating gives CASRTGWSRTGANVLTF.

V gene TRBV9 combines with J gene TRBJ2-6; no clear D gene. The CDR3 has 13 amino acids. V shed 0 bases and J shed 12 bases, with 10 bases lying between them. Germline lookup yields CDR1 SGDLS and CDR2 YYNGEE. The CDR3 DNA reads TGTGCCAGCAGCGTAGCCCCTTCGGGCGTCCTGACTTTC. The encoded protein is CASSVAPSGVLTF.

The chain joins TRBV14 to TRBJ1-4, with a possible D match to TRBD1 (5 bases). The germline V and J ends were trimmed by 1 base and 13 bases, with 13 bases remaining between them. Germline V gene data show CDR1 as SGHDN and CDR2 as FVKESK. This CDR3 contains 13 residues. In DNA, the CDR3 is TGTGCCAGCAGCCAAGCCCGGGGGGGAAGACTGTTTTTT. Protein sequence: CASSQARGGRLFF.

The sample holds many counts of this clonotype. The rearrangement links TRBV12-3 or TRBV12-4 to TRBJ1-2; the D gene is possibly TRBD1 (5 bases). CDR3 length equals 15 residues. V was shortened by 5 bases and J by 4 bases, with 17 bases between the two germline ends. Here the CDR3 DNA reads TGTGCCAGCAGTCCGCCCGTGGCGGGGCGCTATGGCTACACCTTC. Its translation: CASSPPVAGRYGYTF.

V gene TRBV10-2 combines with J gene TRBJ2-7; D is ambiguous. Germline CDR1 reads WSHSY; CDR2 reads SAAADI. Deletions cut 11 bases from V and 6 bases from J, with 8 bases between. This CDR3 has 9 residues. The chain's CDR3 is CAVPCEQYF. CDR3 sequence (DNA): TGCGCCGTCCCTTGCGAGCAGTACTTC.

At least ten counts were recorded for this clonotype. V and J are TRBV7-9 and TRBJ2-5; D is ambiguous. There are 15 residues in the CDR3. V shed 5 bases and J shed 1 base, with 14 bases lying between them. The germline gives CDR1 SEHNR, CDR2 FQNEAQ (reference sequence). The CDR3 nucleotides read TGTGCCAGCAGCCCAGCCCGATTAGGCCAAGAGACCCAGTACTTC. Its protein product is CASSPARLGQETQYF.

This clonotype has a handful of counts. The chain is built from TRBV7-2 and TRBJ1-1, with a weak D call TRBD1 (5 bases). The germline V and J ends were trimmed by 4 bases and 7 bases, with 13 bases remaining between them. Germline loops: CDR1 SGHTA, CDR2 FQGNSA. This CDR3 spans 13 amino acids. CDR3 in DNA: TGTGCCAGCAGCTGGCGGGGCGGTCGTGAAGCTTTCTTT. Amino acid sequence: CASSWRGGREAFF.

This clonotype was observed a few times. The chain combines TRBV12-3 or TRBV12-4 with TRBJ2-7, with D perhaps matching TRBD1 (6 bases). The CDR3 length is 14 residues. V lost 3 bases to trimming and J lost 7 bases, with 16 bases between them. DNA of the CDR3: TGTGCCAGCAGTTTGTCGGGACACCTCGGGGAGCAGTACTTC. Its translation: CASSLSGHLGEQYF.

As to this clonotype: The DNA is omitted, as the CDR3 cannot be located on it reliably, and the CDR3 follows TCRdb's listing. The chain has TRBV27 and TRBJ2-3; the table's D call TRBD2 went unverified against the DNA. The CDR3 is 16 residues long, counting both termini. The germline CDR1 and CDR2 sequences are MNHEY and SMNVEV (reference sequence). This CDR3 is CASSFWRGRGTDTQYF.

This clonotype was counted at least ten times. The CDR3 sequence: CASSSQALLYGYTF. As DNA, the CDR3 is TGTGCCAGCAGCTCCCAGGCTTTGCTCTATGGCTACACCTTC. The chain recombines TRBV7-2 with TRBJ1-2; no definite D call. V was shortened by 4 bases and J by 4 bases, with 13 bases between the two germline ends. In germline, CDR1 is SGHTA, CDR2 FQGNSA. The CDR3 extends over 14 amino acids.

This clonotype was detected once. For the CDR3, the DNA is TGTGCCAGCCTTCGCTATGAGACCCAGTACTTC. Protein sequence: CASLRYETQYF. This sequence joins TRBV2 and TRBJ2-5; D unclear. This CDR3 comprises 11 residues. The germline CDR1 and CDR2 sequences are SNHLY and FYNNEI. V was cut by 8 bases and J by 5 bases, with 9 bases left in between.

This clonotype was detected only a few times. The chain joins TRBV4-1 to TRBJ2-1; 8 bases fit TRBD2. V lost 3 bases to trimming and J lost 9 bases; unmatched junction nucleotides: 10. The CDR3 is 15 residues long. Germline V CDR1 and CDR2: MGHRA, YSYEKL. The CDR3 bases are TGCGCCAGCAGCCAGGGACTAGAGGTCTTGTCTGAGCAGTTCTTC. Residues: CASSQGLEVLSEQFF.

The CDR3 reads CSARTRTSGGKAHNEQFF. In DNA form, the CDR3 reads TGCAGTGCTAGAACGAGGACTAGCGGGGGGAAGGCCCACAATGAGCAGTTCTTC. This sequence joins TRBV20-1 and TRBJ2-1, with 14 bases identical to TRBD2. This CDR3 has 18 residues. Germline CDR1 reads DFQATT; CDR2 reads SNEGSKA (reference sequence). The ends lost 2 bases at V and 5 bases at J; junction bases unmatched: 11.

This clonotype was detected many times. The chain recombines TRBV29-1 with TRBJ1-6; D perhaps matches TRBD1 (6 bases). This CDR3 is built from 17 residues. The germline V and J ends were trimmed by 8 bases and 7 bases, with 27 bases remaining between them. Germline assignment: CDR1 SQVTM and CDR2 ANQGSEA. The CDR3 DNA sequence: TGCAGCCTCCTCGCTGGTCCGCGGCAGGGGAGAAATTCACCCCTCCACTTT. This codes for CSLLAGPRQGRNSPLHF.

This clonotype turned up a few times. V and J are TRBV9 and TRBJ1-1; D is uncertain. Germline V gene lookup returns CDR1 SGDLS and CDR2 YYNGEE. V gave up 0 bases and J gave up 3 bases, with 9 bases separating them. There are 14 residues in the CDR3. The CDR3 region is CASSVGTVYTEAFF. As DNA, the CDR3 is TGTGCCAGCAGCGTAGGAACAGTTTACACTGAAGCTTTCTTT. The full variable domain, with the rest looked up from reference TRBV9 and TRBJ1-1, is DSGVTQTPKHLITATGQRVTLRCSPRSGDLSVYWYQQSLDQGLQFLIQYYNGEERAKGNILERFSAQQFPDLHSELNLSSLELGDSALYFCASSVGTVYTEAFFGQGTRLTVV.

About this clonotype itself: A much larger clone differs from this one at a single base, so this may be a read error. The chain couples TRBV21-1 to TRBJ2-3. TRBV21-1 is labeled a pseudogene. The CDR3 loop spans 13 amino acids. The CDR3 DNA is TGTGCCAGCAGCAAAGGAGGCGGAGATACGCAGTATTTT. Translated: CASSKGGGDTQYF.

The V gene is TRBV20-1, the J gene TRBJ2-7, with 9 bases lining up with TRBD2. Germline values: CDR1 DFQATT, CDR2 SNEGSKA (reference sequence). V dropped 5 bases and J dropped 7; count of bases not matched to a gene: 12. This CDR3 has 14 amino acids. CDR3 DNA sequence: TGCAGTGCTTTTTTTTTAGCGGGAGAGTATGAGCAGTACTTC. It yields the protein CSAFFLAGEYEQYF.